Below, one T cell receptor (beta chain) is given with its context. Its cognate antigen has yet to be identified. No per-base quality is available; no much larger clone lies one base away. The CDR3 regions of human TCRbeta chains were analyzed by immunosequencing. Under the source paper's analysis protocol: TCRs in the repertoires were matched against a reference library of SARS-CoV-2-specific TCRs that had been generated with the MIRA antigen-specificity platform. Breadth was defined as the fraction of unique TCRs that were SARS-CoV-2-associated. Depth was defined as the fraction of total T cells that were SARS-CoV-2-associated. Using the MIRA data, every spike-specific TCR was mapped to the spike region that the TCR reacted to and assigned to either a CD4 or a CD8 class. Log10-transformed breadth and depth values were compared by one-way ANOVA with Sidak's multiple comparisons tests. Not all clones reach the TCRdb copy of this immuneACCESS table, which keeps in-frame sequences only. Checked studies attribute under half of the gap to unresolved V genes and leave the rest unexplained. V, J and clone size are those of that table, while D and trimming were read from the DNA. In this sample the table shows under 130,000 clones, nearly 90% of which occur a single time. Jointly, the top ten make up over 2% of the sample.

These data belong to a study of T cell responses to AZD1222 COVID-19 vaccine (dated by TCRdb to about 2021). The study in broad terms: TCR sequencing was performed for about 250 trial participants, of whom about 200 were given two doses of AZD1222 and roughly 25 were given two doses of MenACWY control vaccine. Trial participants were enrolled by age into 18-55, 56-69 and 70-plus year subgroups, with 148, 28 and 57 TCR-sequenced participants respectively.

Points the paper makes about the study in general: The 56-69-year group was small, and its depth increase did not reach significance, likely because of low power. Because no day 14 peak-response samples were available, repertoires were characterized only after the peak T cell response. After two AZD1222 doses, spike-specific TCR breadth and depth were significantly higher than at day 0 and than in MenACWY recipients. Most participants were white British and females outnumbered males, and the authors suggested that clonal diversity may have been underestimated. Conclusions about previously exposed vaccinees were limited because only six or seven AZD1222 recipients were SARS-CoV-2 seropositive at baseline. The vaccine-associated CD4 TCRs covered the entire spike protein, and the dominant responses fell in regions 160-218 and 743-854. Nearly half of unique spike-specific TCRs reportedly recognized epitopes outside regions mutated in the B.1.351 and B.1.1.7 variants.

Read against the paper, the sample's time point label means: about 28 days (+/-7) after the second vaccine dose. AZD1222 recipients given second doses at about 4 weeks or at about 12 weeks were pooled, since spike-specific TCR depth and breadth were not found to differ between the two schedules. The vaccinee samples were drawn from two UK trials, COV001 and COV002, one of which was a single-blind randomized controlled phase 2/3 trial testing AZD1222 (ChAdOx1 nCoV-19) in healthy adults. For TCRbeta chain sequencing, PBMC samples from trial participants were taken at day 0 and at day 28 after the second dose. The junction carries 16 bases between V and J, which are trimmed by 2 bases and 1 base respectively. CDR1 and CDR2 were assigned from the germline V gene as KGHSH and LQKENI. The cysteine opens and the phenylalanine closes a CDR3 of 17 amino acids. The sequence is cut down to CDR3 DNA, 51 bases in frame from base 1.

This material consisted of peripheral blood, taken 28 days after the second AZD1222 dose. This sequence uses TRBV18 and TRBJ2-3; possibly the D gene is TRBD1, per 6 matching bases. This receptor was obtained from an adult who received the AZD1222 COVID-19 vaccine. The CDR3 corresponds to CASSPRDNLWGTDTQYF. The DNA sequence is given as TGTGCCAGCTCACCAAGGGACAATTTATGGGGCACAGATACGCAGTATTTT.